This is a list of T cell receptor beta chains from one sample in a study of blood T cell repertoires in COVID-19. TCRdb's copy holds only in-frame clones and misses some; the assay was immunoSEQ multiplex PCR. The data contain about 42,000 clones, around 89% of them seen just once; the ten biggest clones take up 3% to 4%. Sequencing used peripheral blood. Every receptor here comes from a human donor in a cohort sampled during active COVID-19. The CDR3 runs from the conserved cysteine through the conserved F or W. Each record gives: D gene, clone size, V gene, J gene, CDR3 protein, CDR3 DNA. D genes are given only for firm matches. The size entry is marked missing in some rows and otherwise reads once, few, many or a size class.

D gene: NA; clone size: NA; V gene: TRBV6-5; J gene: TRBJ2-3; CDR3 protein: CASSLRQASTDTQYF; CDR3 DNA: TGTGCCAGCAGTCTTCGACAGGCTAGCACAGATACGCAGTATTTT
D gene: TRBD1; clone size: NA; V gene: TRBV18; J gene: TRBJ1-1; CDR3 protein: CASRQGANTEAFF; CDR3 DNA: TGTGCCAGTCGACAGGGGGCAAACACTGAAGCTTTCTTT
D gene: NA; clone size: NA; V gene: TRBV7-7; J gene: TRBJ2-2; CDR3 protein: CASSLVGARSTGELFF; CDR3 DNA: TGTGCCAGCAGCTTAGTGGGGGCACGGAGCACCGGGGAGCTGTTTTTT
D gene: NA; clone size: NA; V gene: TRBV18; J gene: TRBJ2-1; CDR3 protein: CASSPLSGVKNEQFF; CDR3 DNA: TGTGCCAGCTCACCACTGTCAGGGGTAAAGAATGAGCAGTTCTTC
D gene: TRBD2; clone size: NA; V gene: TRBV2; J gene: TRBJ2-1; CDR3 protein: CASKGLAGVGNEQFF; CDR3 DNA: TGTGCCAGCAAGGGACTAGCGGGAGTTGGAAATGAGCAGTTCTTC
D gene: NA; clone size: NA; V gene: TRBV19; J gene: TRBJ1-5; CDR3 protein: CASSTTQGPGQPQHF; CDR3 DNA: TGTGCCAGTAGTACAACCCAGGGTCCTGGTCAGCCCCAGCATTTT
D gene: TRBD2; clone size: NA; V gene: TRBV19; J gene: TRBJ2-1; CDR3 protein: CASSASSGSSYEQFF; CDR3 DNA: TGTGCCAGTAGTGCCTCTAGCGGGAGTTCTTATGAGCAGTTCTTC
D gene: TRBD2; clone size: NA; V gene: TRBV2; J gene: TRBJ2-5; CDR3 protein: CASRLAARGTQYF; CDR3 DNA: TGTGCCAGCAGACTAGCGGCCCGGGGGACCCAGTACTTC
D gene: TRBD1; clone size: NA; V gene: TRBV4-1; J gene: TRBJ2-5; CDR3 protein: CASSSDRGDQETQYF; CDR3 DNA: TGCGCCAGCAGCTCGGACAGGGGTGACCAAGAGACCCAGTACTTC
D gene: TRBD2; clone size: NA; V gene: TRBV9; J gene: TRBJ2-1; CDR3 protein: CASSAQTSQHEQFF; CDR3 DNA: TGTGCCAGCAGCGCCCAGACTAGCCAACATGAGCAGTTCTTC
D gene: TRBD2; clone size: NA; V gene: TRBV18; J gene: TRBJ2-5; CDR3 protein: CASSIRLAGETQYF; CDR3 DNA: TGTGCCAGCTCAATTCGACTAGCGGGGGAGACCCAGTACTTC
D gene: TRBD1; clone size: NA; V gene: TRBV30; J gene: TRBJ2-7; CDR3 protein: CAWTFDRGLGEQYF; CDR3 DNA: TGTGCCTGGACCTTCGACAGGGGGCTAGGTGAGCAGTACTTC
D gene: TRBD1; clone size: NA; V gene: TRBV27; J gene: TRBJ1-1; CDR3 protein: CASSLSHGTGFTEAFF; CDR3 DNA: TGTGCCAGCAGTTTATCCCACGGGACAGGGTTCACTGAAGCTTTCTTT
D gene: TRBD2; clone size: NA; V gene: TRBV18; J gene: TRBJ2-7; CDR3 protein: CASSPATSGNEQYF; CDR3 DNA: TGTGCCAGCTCACCAGCTACTAGCGGGAACGAGCAGTACTTC
D gene: NA; clone size: NA; V gene: TRBV14; J gene: TRBJ2-2; CDR3 protein: CASSQARWGELFF; CDR3 DNA: TGTGCCAGCAGCCAAGCCCGGTGGGGGGAGCTGTTTTTT
D gene: TRBD1; clone size: NA; V gene: TRBV28; J gene: TRBJ2-1; CDR3 protein: CASSRPPGQGFNEQFF; CDR3 DNA: TGTGCCAGCAGTCGACCCCCGGGACAGGGTTTCAATGAGCAGTTCTTC
D gene: NA; clone size: NA; V gene: TRBV3-1/TRBV3-2; J gene: TRBJ2-7; CDR3 protein: CASSPRGGQGPPYEQYF; CDR3 DNA: TGTGCCAGCAGCCCCCGAGGTGGTCAGGGGCCCCCCTACGAGCAGTACTTC
D gene: TRBD1; clone size: NA; V gene: TRBV5-6; J gene: TRBJ1-5; CDR3 protein: CASSLGTGGEGNQPQHF; CDR3 DNA: TGTGCCAGCAGCTTGGGTACAGGGGGCGAAGGCAATCAGCCCCAGCATTTT
D gene: TRBD1; clone size: NA; V gene: TRBV27; J gene: TRBJ2-7; CDR3 protein: CASRLRQGSSEQYF; CDR3 DNA: TGTGCCAGCAGGCTTCGACAGGGTTCCTCCGAGCAGTACTTC
D gene: NA; clone size: NA; V gene: TRBV5-6; J gene: TRBJ1-2; CDR3 protein: CASSSKLAYYGYTF; CDR3 DNA: TGTGCCAGCAGCAGCAAGCTCGCCTACTATGGCTACACCTTC
D gene: NA; clone size: NA; V gene: TRBV27; J gene: TRBJ1-5; CDR3 protein: CASSLSWEEDLQPQHF; CDR3 DNA: TGTGCCAGCAGTTTATCGTGGGAGGAAGACCTACAGCCCCAGCATTTT
D gene: TRBD2; clone size: NA; V gene: TRBV10-3; J gene: TRBJ2-2; CDR3 protein: CATGGRTSEAGELFF; CDR3 DNA: TGTGCCACCGGGGGACGGACTAGCGAGGCCGGGGAGCTGTTTTTT
D gene: TRBD1; clone size: NA; V gene: TRBV19; J gene: TRBJ1-2; CDR3 protein: CASSQQGTGGYTF; CDR3 DNA: TGTGCCAGTAGCCAACAGGGGACGGGGGGCTACACCTTC
D gene: NA; clone size: once; V gene: TRBV4-2; J gene: TRBJ2-7; CDR3 protein: CASSQGPQGKDYEQYF; CDR3 DNA: TGTGCCAGCAGCCAAGGACCACAGGGAAAGGACTACGAGCAGTACTTC
D gene: NA; clone size: NA; V gene: TRBV5-1; J gene: TRBJ1-2; CDR3 protein: CASSYRPGDGYTF; CDR3 DNA: TGCGCCAGCAGCTACCGACCAGGGGATGGCTACACCTTC
D gene: NA; clone size: NA; V gene: TRBV19; J gene: TRBJ1-6; CDR3 protein: CASSVWDTGYNSPLHF; CDR3 DNA: TGTGCCAGTAGTGTATGGGACACCGGCTATAATTCACCCCTCCACTTT
D gene: TRBD1; clone size: NA; V gene: TRBV6-5; J gene: TRBJ2-7; CDR3 protein: CASSYSRTGNIYEQYF; CDR3 DNA: TGTGCCAGCAGTTACTCCCGGACAGGGAATATCTACGAGCAGTACTTC
D gene: NA; clone size: NA; V gene: TRBV5-8; J gene: TRBJ1-4; CDR3 protein: CASSLEPGDFNEKLFF; CDR3 DNA: TGTGCCAGCAGCTTGGAACCGGGAGACTTTAATGAAAAACTGTTTTTT
D gene: NA; clone size: NA; V gene: TRBV18; J gene: TRBJ2-2; CDR3 protein: CASSIAPENAGELFF; CDR3 DNA: TGTGCCAGCTCAATTGCCCCCGAGAACGCCGGGGAGCTGTTTTTT
D gene: TRBD1; clone size: once; V gene: TRBV9; J gene: TRBJ1-2; CDR3 protein: CASSDSGTGRYGYTF; CDR3 DNA: TGTGCCAGCAGCGATTCCGGGACAGGGCGCTATGGCTACACCTTC
D gene: NA; clone size: NA; V gene: TRBV7-3; J gene: TRBJ2-6; CDR3 protein: CASSFLGGTDLSGANVLTF; CDR3 DNA: TGTGCCAGCAGCTTTTTAGGGGGGACAGACCTCTCTGGGGCCAACGTCCTGACTTTC
D gene: NA; clone size: NA; V gene: TRBV5-1; J gene: TRBJ1-3; CDR3 protein: CASSPGGPFSGNTIYF; CDR3 DNA: TGCGCCAGCAGCCCCGGGGGACCTTTCTCTGGAAACACCATATATTTT
D gene: TRBD1; clone size: NA; V gene: TRBV5-1; J gene: TRBJ2-5; CDR3 protein: CASSFGTGREETQYF; CDR3 DNA: TGCGCCAGCAGCTTCGGGACAGGGCGAGAAGAGACCCAGTACTTC
D gene: TRBD1; clone size: once; V gene: TRBV7-9; J gene: TRBJ1-4; CDR3 protein: CASSRDRGQYEKLFF; CDR3 DNA: TGTGCCAGCAGCCGGGACAGGGGGCAATATGAAAAACTGTTTTTT
D gene: TRBD1; clone size: few; V gene: TRBV5-1; J gene: TRBJ2-7; CDR3 protein: CASSYTSRAGGVYEQYF; CDR3 DNA: TGCGCCAGCAGCTACACTAGTAGGGCAGGGGGTGTCTACGAGCAGTACTTC
D gene: NA; clone size: NA; V gene: TRBV7-2; J gene: TRBJ2-3; CDR3 protein: CASSHKQGFWSTDTQYF; CDR3 DNA: TGTGCCAGCAGCCATAAACAGGGTTTTTGGAGCACAGATACGCAGTATTTT
D gene: TRBD1; clone size: NA; V gene: TRBV9; J gene: TRBJ2-1; CDR3 protein: CASSGQGAPDNEQFF; CDR3 DNA: TGTGCCAGCAGCGGACAGGGGGCGCCTGACAATGAGCAGTTCTTC
D gene: TRBD1; clone size: NA; V gene: TRBV12-3/TRBV12-4; J gene: TRBJ1-2; CDR3 protein: CASRPTGNYGYTF; CDR3 DNA: TGTGCCAGCAGACCGACAGGGAACTATGGCTACACCTTC
D gene: TRBD2; clone size: NA; V gene: TRBV7-2; J gene: TRBJ2-1; CDR3 protein: CASSSTSGVWNEQFF; CDR3 DNA: TGTGCCAGCAGCTCCACTAGCGGGGTGTGGAATGAGCAGTTCTTC
D gene: TRBD2; clone size: NA; V gene: TRBV5-1; J gene: TRBJ2-7; CDR3 protein: CASNDRTSGYEQYF; CDR3 DNA: TGCGCCAGCAACGACCGGACTAGCGGTTACGAGCAGTACTTC
D gene: NA; clone size: NA; V gene: TRBV29-1; J gene: TRBJ1-2; CDR3 protein: CSAADRNYGYTF; CDR3 DNA: TGCAGCGCCGCGGACAGAAATTATGGCTACACCTTC
D gene: NA; clone size: NA; V gene: TRBV11-1; J gene: TRBJ2-7; CDR3 protein: CASSLGRQGGEQYF; CDR3 DNA: TGTGCCAGCAGCTTAGGTCGACAGGGAGGCGAGCAGTACTTC
D gene: TRBD1; clone size: NA; V gene: TRBV2; J gene: TRBJ1-4; CDR3 protein: CASSERDRALNEKLFF; CDR3 DNA: TGTGCCAGCAGTGAGCGGGACAGAGCCTTAAATGAAAAACTGTTTTTT
D gene: NA; clone size: NA; V gene: TRBV4-2; J gene: TRBJ2-7; CDR3 protein: CASSQELRGNKQYF; CDR3 DNA: TGTGCCAGCAGCCAAGAGTTGAGAGGGAACAAGCAGTACTTC
D gene: NA; clone size: NA; V gene: TRBV7-2; J gene: TRBJ2-1; CDR3 protein: CASSLSSGYTNEQFF; CDR3 DNA: TGTGCCAGCAGCTTAAGTAGCGGATACACAAATGAGCAGTTCTTC
D gene: NA; clone size: NA; V gene: TRBV19; J gene: TRBJ1-2; CDR3 protein: CASSVGHLNYGYTF; CDR3 DNA: TGTGCCAGTAGTGTCGGTCACCTGAACTATGGCTACACCTTC
D gene: NA; clone size: NA; V gene: TRBV7-9; J gene: TRBJ1-1; CDR3 protein: CASSPGTAATEAFF; CDR3 DNA: TGTGCCAGCAGCCCAGGGACTGCGGCCACTGAAGCTTTCTTT
D gene: TRBD1; clone size: NA; V gene: TRBV6-2/TRBV6-3; J gene: TRBJ1-2; CDR3 protein: CASSYPGTVYGYTF; CDR3 DNA: TGTGCCAGCAGCTATCCCGGGACAGTATATGGCTACACCTTC
D gene: TRBD1; clone size: few; V gene: TRBV6-1; J gene: TRBJ1-5; CDR3 protein: CASSEGGQGQPQHF; CDR3 DNA: TGTGCCAGCAGTGAGGGGGGACAGGGTCAGCCCCAGCATTTT
D gene: NA; clone size: NA; V gene: TRBV30; J gene: TRBJ2-7; CDR3 protein: CAWISRHRPYLKQYF; CDR3 DNA: TGTGCCTGGATTTCGAGACACCGGCCCTATTTGAAGCAGTACTTC
D gene: TRBD2; clone size: NA; V gene: TRBV6-2/TRBV6-3; J gene: TRBJ2-1; CDR3 protein: CASSFGGAGNNEQFF; CDR3 DNA: TGTGCCAGCAGTTTCGGGGGGGCCGGTAACAATGAGCAGTTCTTC
D gene: NA; clone size: NA; V gene: TRBV28; J gene: TRBJ2-2; CDR3 protein: CASSLGGAGTGELFF; CDR3 DNA: TGTGCCAGCAGTTTAGGGGGGGCCGGCACCGGGGAGCTGTTTTTT